This T cell receptor (beta chain) appears in the sequencing data of a study of cytomegalovirus exposure and HLA in healthy donors (dated by TCRdb to between 2016 and 2019). General notes on the study: An earlier analysis of roughly 610 of the donors reported 250 to 300 Gb of sequence data and 100 million to 120 million unique TCR beta sequences obtained from around 190 million T cells. A later analysis re-examined previously published TCR beta repertoires from 610 or so donors and added high-resolution HLA genotyping to investigate patterns of TCR occurrence. Typing coverage differed by locus: A, B, C, DRB1 and DQB1 were typed in about 620-640 donors, DQA1 in about 510, DPA1 in approximately 600, and DPB1 in approximately 450. The study combined high-throughput TCR immunosequencing, statistical association of individual TCRs with disease status, and machine learning to predict cytomegalovirus infection status. To decide whether each TCR beta V gene segment behaved as functional or pseudogenic, an earlier analysis of approximately 590 of the donors relied on high-throughput TCR beta sequencing. The study was designed to test whether signatures of past pathogen exposure could be identified by cataloging public T cell receptors. Four or five DR-DQ haplotypes were handled as single units for association and clustering because linkage in the cohort was strong. Every repertoire in the discovery cohort had been generated on one and the same sequencing platform. A later genetic analysis used genome-wide SNP genotypes for about 65% of the roughly 670 donors, treating that subset as a discovery cohort. Among roughly 400 genotyped donors of the cohort, an average of approximately 240,000 unique TCR beta nucleotide sequences were sequenced per donor, about a sixth of them non-productive. An early release that covered fewer than 800 HLA-typed donors contained around 300 gigabases of sequencing data and around 80 million unique TCR sequences. The study used immunosequencing to profile the T cell repertoires of approximately 650 subjects and linked those repertoires to cytomegalovirus serostatus. The later analysis used no new phenotypic data to find candidate immune exposures, relying instead on TCR beta sequences and their occurrence across donors. Both class I and class II loci were covered by HLA typing, at four-digit resolution. Besides the first cohort of roughly 700 subjects, a separate validation cohort made up of roughly 130 different subjects was used. Among the roughly 400 genotyped donors, around 79% belonged to the genetic ancestry cluster associated with self-reported Caucasian donors. Donor age, sex, ethnicity and CMV serostatus were collected together with the repertoire data. The full study reports these points: While some public TCRs were present in many individuals, most TCR sequences turned up only very rarely across donors. A later analysis found that TCR association rates varied across HLA loci, with DRB1 alleles showing the most associated TCRs and HLA-C alleles the fewest. A later analysis found that HLA-associated TCR beta chains were more clonally expanded and had lower generation probabilities than equally common non-associated chains. The earlier analysis of 450 to 700 of the donors excluded 15 to 20 rarely observed V segments, including chromosome 9 orphons, because counts were too low. Some IMGT-functional V segments, including TRBV6-2 and TRBV6-3, could not be told apart with the 87-base-pair reads, so those segments were excluded. This cohort had only TCR beta chains sequenced, and the lack of alpha or paired-chain data limited which features could be detected. Assigning TCR associations to individual alleles was difficult when HLA alleles, especially DR and DQ, strongly co-occurred. Most CMV-associated TCR beta chains appeared to be HLA-restricted in a later analysis, and the HLA associations seemed to be driven largely by CMV exposure. According to a later genetic analysis, donors in an Asian-associated ancestry cluster had fewer N-insertions in productive TCRs than the approximately 630-donor mean. A later analysis associated about 16,000 TCR beta sequences with specific HLA alleles at a false discovery rate of 0.05. A further reported finding was that TCR beta sequences accurately predicted the HLA-A and HLA-B alleles for most subjects in the first cohort. The authors suggested that the approach could potentially be generalized to other disease states and immunological phenotypes. In the study, approximately 160 TCR beta chains were listed as associated with cytomegalovirus. Roughly uniform sequencing depth across donors was assumed in presence/absence analyses, although this assumption may not hold. The only immune exposure information available for the cohort was CMV serostatus. Because HLA typing was missing for some donors at each locus, association tests included only the typed subset. In a later genetic analysis, a missense DCLRE1C variant was associated with V-gene and J-gene trimming of TCR beta chains, and the association was replicated in an independent cohort. Linkage disequilibrium might explain the correlated functional status among segregating V segments, but an unknown experimental factor could not be excluded. A few of the identified cytomegalovirus-associated TCR beta chains were confirmed in vitro to be specific for cytomegalovirus antigens. In an earlier analysis of several hundred of the donors, most TCR beta V segments were observed in productive rearrangements about 90% or about 30% of the time, broadly matching IMGT annotations. According to a later analysis, parvovirus B19, influenza, CMV and Epstein-Barr virus appeared linked to several top co-occurrence clusters. A cluster of highly shared sequence variants was judged likely to represent a technical artifact of the sequencing pipeline. The classifier was reported to diagnose cytomegalovirus status with high specificity and sensitivity in both the original and validation cohorts.

The library was built by means of the immunoSEQ multiplex PCR assay. For the multiplex PCR, a mixture combining 60 forward primers for TCR Vbeta segments and 13 reverse primers for TCR Jbeta segments was used. Amplification of the CDR3 region of rearranged TCR beta genes was performed with a multiplex PCR assay on genomic DNA. The amplified TCR beta libraries were sequenced on the Illumina HiSeq System as 87-base-pair reads. Processing in the source paper ran as follows. A later analysis counted 65 million to 90 million unique TCR beta chains across the 650 to 800 repertoires, and approximately 11 million of these chains were shared by at least two donors. Raw reads were error-corrected and collapsed into unique sequences with a nearest-neighbor algorithm that merged closely related sequences to remove PCR and sequencing errors. V, D and J gene segments were assigned by aligning CDR3 sequences to IMGT reference sequences. For a sequence to be retained, at least a six-nucleotide match to both a V gene segment and a J gene segment was required. A rearrangement counted as productive if the CDR3 had no stop codons and remained in frame with V and J, and every other rearrangement counted as non-productive. Following IMGT convention, CDR3 was defined as the stretch from the second conserved V-encoded cysteine up to the conserved J-encoded phenylalanine. The earlier analysis of a few hundred of the donors excluded sequences that lacked an unambiguous match to a single V gene segment. In an earlier analysis of about 590 of the donors, a V segment was called functional when productive rearrangements were above 56.7%, and segregating when the standard deviation between donors exceeded 5%. To diagnose cytomegalovirus status from the catalog of TCR beta chain sequences, a statistical classification framework was built. In a later analysis, TCR nucleotide sequences were compared against IMGT/GENE-DB human TR gene sequences so that V and J genes could be assigned. The TCRdist pipeline was used in a later analysis to assign CDR3 sequences and most-parsimonious VDJ recombination scenarios. A later analysis defined each TCR beta chain by its CDR3 amino acid sequence plus V-gene family, and excluded reads lacking a unique V-gene family. In a later analysis, fewer than 650 highly shared, low-generation-probability nucleotide sequences were removed to address suspected cross-contamination and a sequencing artifact. In a later analysis, a clonal expansion index was calculated for each public chain from normalized within-repertoire ranks of inferred template counts. A later analysis computed generation probabilities with a VDJ recombination model fitted to out-of-frame rearrangements, and checked the results against IGoR. A later analysis scored TCR-TCR, TCR-HLA and TCR-CMV co-occurrence with hypergeometric tests, applying a repertoire-size bias correction to TCR pairs. In a later analysis, false discovery rates were estimated by permuting HLA or CMV assignments 20 times. A later analysis grouped co-occurring TCRs with DBSCAN, adding TCRdist sequence similarity when clustering within HLA-allele-positive subsets. For co-occurrence clustering, repertoires with fewer than 30,000 or more than 120,000 public chains were excluded, along with a handful of repertoires with anomalous nucleotide sharing. The immuneACCESS repertoire file appears here via TCRdb, limited to in-frame rearrangements. These files lack a portion of the clones; in checked studies, under half of the deficit traces to unresolved V genes, and the cause of the others is not known. That table supplies the V and J calls and clone size; D and trimming were determined from the DNA. The sample table lists roughly 200,000 clones, around 86% of them with a count of one. The ten largest clones take up about 2.5% of the sample.

Sequences SGHTA (CDR1) and FQGNSA (CDR2) are obtained from the germline V gene. The V and J ends are trimmed by 1 base and 14 bases, leaving 13 bases between them. The CDR3 runs 12 amino acids, cysteine and phenylalanine included. Only the CDR3 DNA stays, 36 bases, in frame from base 1. The table lists this clone with a count of one. Its antigen is still unknown. No base quality information exists; no much larger clone differs at one position. In total, just over 650 healthy bone marrow donors made up the cohort. At the time of sampling, every cohort member was nominally healthy, though immune exposures that went unrecorded were likely present. The donor tested CMV seronegative and was one of the 352 seronegative cohort members. Each donor provided a peripheral blood sample, and peripheral blood mononuclear cells were used for TCR beta sequencing. Genomic DNA extraction from the blood cell samples was performed with the Qiagen DNeasy Blood Extraction Kit.

The V gene is TRBV7-2 and the J gene is TRBJ2-3, with no confident D gene call. The sample consisted of PBMCs. The sequence came from a woman between 40 and 50 years old in good health and CMV-seronegative. The sequenced DNA: TGTGCCAGCAGCTTAGTAGTGCCGCGGCCGTATTTT. Its protein is CASSLVVPRPYF.